Listed below are T cell receptor beta chains from one sample, sequenced in a study of blood T cell repertoires in COVID-19. Data came from immunoSEQ multiplex PCR; TCRdb stores just in-frame clones and leaves some out. The data contain about 210,000 clones, almost 85% of them seen just once; the ten biggest clones take up 7.5% to 8%. The sample taken for sequencing was peripheral blood. All receptors come from a woman aged 45-60 years with active or convalescent COVID-19. Each CDR3 is given without its conserved first and last residue.

J: TRBJ1-5
V: TRBV9
CDR3: ASSEGDRGNQPQH

J: TRBJ1-2
V: TRBV19
CDR3: ASSPTEDGYT

J: TRBJ2-1
V: TRBV7-9
CDR3: ASSLVPAGRGDEQF

J: TRBJ2-5
V: TRBV28
CDR3: ATKTGGETQY

J: TRBJ1-2
V: TRBV9
CDR3: ASSVDLRDSLAYGYT

J: TRBJ2-2
V: TRBV23-1
CDR3: ASSQVISGGAYRDTGELF

J: TRBJ2-5
V: TRBV12-5
CDR3: ASGLASETQY

J: TRBJ2-3
V: TRBV4-1
CDR3: ASSQVVLAGGTQY

J: TRBJ2-6
V: TRBV7-9
CDR3: ASRSGMGGSGANVLT

J: TRBJ2-2
V: TRBV7-9
CDR3: ASSSREGKTGELF

J: TRBJ1-6
V: TRBV28
CDR3: ASRSRRGGTEQPLH

J: TRBJ2-1
V: TRBV5-8
CDR3: ASSFRGGSYNEQF

J: TRBJ1-2
V: TRBV11-2
CDR3: ASSLEVGDGYT

J: TRBJ2-2
V: TRBV7-7
CDR3: ASSPDLRGNTGELF

J: TRBJ2-2
V: TRBV6-1
CDR3: ASSGRGGRVRFGELF

J: TRBJ1-1
V: TRBV5-1
CDR3: ASSLEDRSGTEAF

J: TRBJ1-4
V: TRBV6-5
CDR3: ASSYSIGGTNEKLF

J: TRBJ1-1
V: TRBV24-1
CDR3: ATSRSGRNTEAF

J: TRBJ2-1
V: TRBV6-4
CDR3: ASSDRSGSSYNEQF

J: TRBJ1-2
V: TRBV2
CDR3: ASGEGGRSYGYT

J: TRBJ1-6
V: TRBV4-1
CDR3: ASSQETGLGSPLH

J: TRBJ1-1
V: TRBV2
CDR3: ASSDPLARGKAF

J: TRBJ2-1
V: TRBV19
CDR3: ASSIDSSYNEQF

J: TRBJ2-2
V: TRBV6-5
CDR3: ASSYEGGRGTGELF

J: TRBJ1-6
V: TRBV7-9
CDR3: ASSLTGFLSTYSPLH

J: TRBJ2-1
V: TRBV28
CDR3: ASTTPGAGGTYNEQF

J: TRBJ2-7
V: TRBV5-1
CDR3: ASSAGQSMLGEQY

J: TRBJ1-2
V: TRBV29-1
CDR3: SALTGGDYGYT

J: TRBJ1-1
V: TRBV19
CDR3: ASSITGANTEAF

J: TRBJ2-7
V: TRBV27
CDR3: ASSLSRDILYEQY

J: TRBJ2-5
V: TRBV28
CDR3: ASSLTGSGTKETQY

J: TRBJ1-2
V: TRBV5-1
CDR3: ASAPLTGSYGYT

J: TRBJ2-3
V: TRBV6-4
CDR3: ASSWSRESDTQY

J: TRBJ2-1
V: TRBV4-1
CDR3: ASSQADEQF